Presented here are 20 T cell receptor beta chains from one specimen sequenced in a study of metastatic and nonmetastatic thyroid tumors. Among the patients, none had received any treatment before thyroid surgery. From the PCR reads, TCRdb re-called clones with MiXCR. This table has a few thousand clones, 30% to 35% appearing once. Sequencing used adjacent normal tissue. The origin of the receptors is a male donor with papillary thyroid cancer or a benign thyroid nodule (not recorded which). Some clones in this sample may be carry-over from other donors' samples.

This rearrangement joins TRBV20-1 to TRBJ2-7, with 14 bases aligning to TRBD2. The CDR3 is 15 amino acids. From germline, CDR1 is DFQATT and CDR2 SNEGSKA (reference sequence). J lost 5 bases, V lost 5 bases, and 8 bases had no gene match. CDR3 DNA: TGCAGTGCTGGACCGGGACTAGCGGGAGAAGACGAGCAGTACTTC. Translated, it gives CSAGPGLAGEDEQYF.

The genes are TRBV30 and TRBJ1-1, with D uncertain. CDR1 and CDR2 from the germline V gene are GTSNPN and SVGIG (reference sequence). V was shortened by 3 bases and J by 8 bases, with 16 bases between the two germline ends. There are 13 residues in the CDR3. CDR3 coding DNA: TGTGCCTGGAGCCTAGTTCGTCTCGGAGAAGCTTTCTTT. Translated, it gives CAWSLVRLGEAFF.

This clone has a handful of counts. The chain employs TRBV6-4 and TRBJ2-5; TRBD2 matches 7 bases. The V segment lost 6 bases and the J segment 7 bases; nucleotides outside the gene matches: 14. The CDR3 runs to 15 residues. Germline V CDR1 and CDR2: MRHNA, SNTAGT. In nucleotides, the CDR3 is TGTGCCAGCAGACAGGCCGGGACTAATAGGGGGACCCAGTACTTC. Translated, it gives CASRQAGTNRGTQYF.

The chain combines TRBV20-1 with TRBJ1-5; TRBD1 agrees at 7 bases. The CDR3 has 15 amino acids. Germline V gives CDR1 DFQATT, CDR2 SNEGSKA (reference sequence). After removal of 6 bases from V and 3 bases from J, the junction contained 11 bases not matched to a gene. CDR3 in DNA: TGCAGTGCCGTACAGGGGTCGGTTTTCAATCAGCCCCAGCATTTT. Amino acids: CSAVQGSVFNQPQHF.

This clone turned up a few times. This sequence joins TRBV6-5 and TRBJ2-3, with D perhaps TRBD2 (6 bases). Trimming cost V 2 bases and J 6 bases, with 12 bases left between them. There are 14 residues in the CDR3. CDR1 is MNHEY and CDR2 is SVGAGI in the germline V gene. CDR3 protein: CASSYEGGTDTQYF. In DNA, the CDR3 is TGTGCCAGCAGTTACGAGGGCGGGACCGATACGCAGTATTTT.

This clone has a handful of counts. The rearrangement joins TRBV12-3 or TRBV12-4 to TRBJ1-2; D gene unclear. The CDR3 sequence is 13 residues long. Trimming took off 6 bases at V and 4 bases at J, with 12 bases between the two ends. In DNA form, the CDR3 reads TGTGCCAGCAGCGGTGAGTCCCCCTATGGCTACACCTTC. Amino acid sequence: CASSGESPYGYTF.

The chain recombines TRBV6-1 with TRBJ2-2; no reliable D call. Trimming took 1 base from V and 0 from J, leaving 12 bases between them. Germline V CDR1 and CDR2: MNHNS, SASEGT. This CDR3 has 17 residues. The CDR3 region has the DNA TGTGCCAGCAGTGAAGTATGGGGAAATGCGAACACCGGGGAGCTGTTTTTT. Protein: CASSEVWGNANTGELFF.

The chain uses TRBV5-6 and TRBJ1-5; TRBD1 matches 7 bases. V lost 0 bases, J lost 6 bases, and 3 bases stayed unmatched. The germline V gene encodes CDR1 SGHDT and CDR2 YYEEEE. The CDR3 length is 14 residues. The chain's CDR3 is CASSLGTGPQPQHF. Here the CDR3 DNA reads TGTGCCAGCAGCTTGGGGACAGGACCTCAGCCCCAGCATTTT.

V and J are TRBV7-9 and TRBJ2-1, with D maybe TRBD2 (6 bases). Trimming took off 6 bases at V and 9 bases at J, with 18 bases between the two ends. This CDR3 is built from 14 residues. Germline assignment: CDR1 SEHNR and CDR2 FQNEAQ (reference sequence). This chain's CDR3 is CASRTGTYFSEQFF. The CDR3 DNA reads TGTGCCAGCAGGACTGGGACTTACTTTAGTGAGCAGTTCTTC.

This clone was observed a few times. This chain uses TRBV6-2 or TRBV6-3 with TRBJ2-3, with 10 bases fitting TRBD2. Losses at the gene ends were 7 bases for V and 4 bases for J; bases not matched to a gene: 5. The germline V gene has CDR1 MNHEY and CDR2 SVGEGT. This CDR3 is built from 14 residues. The CDR3 sequence: CASKAGGRPDTQYF. The CDR3 nucleotides are TGTGCCAGCAAAGCGGGAGGGAGGCCAGATACGCAGTATTTT.

V gene TRBV15 combines with J gene TRBJ2-7; a possible D gene is TRBD2 (7 bases). Germline V CDR1 and CDR2: LNHNV, YYDKDF (reference sequence). CDR3 length equals 14 residues. The DNA for the CDR3 is TGTGCCACAAGCAGAGATGGGGGGGCCTACGAGCTGTACGTC. It is translated as CATSRDGGAYELYV.

The rearrangement uses TRBV30 and TRBJ1-1; tentative D call: TRBD1 (6 bases). Trimming shortened V by 4 bases and J by 4 bases, and 13 bases separated the two germline ends. CDR3 length: 13 residues. CDR1 is GTSNPN, CDR2 SVGIG, per germline (reference sequence). This CDR3 is CAWTGGVGTEAFF. The CDR3 DNA reads as TGTGCCTGGACGGGGGGCGTAGGCACTGAAGCTTTCTTT.

The V gene is TRBV5-5, the J gene TRBJ2-7; D may be TRBD1 (5 bases). This CDR3 has 13 amino acids. The V end lost 1 base, the J end lost 4 bases, and 9 bases lay between the germline ends. Germline V gene data show CDR1 as SGHKS and CDR2 as YYEKEE (reference sequence). The CDR3 reads CASSLQGYYEQYF. Here the CDR3 DNA reads TGTGCCAGCAGCTTGCAGGGCTATTACGAGCAGTACTTC.

The chain is built from TRBV5-1 and TRBJ1-2; D unclear. The CDR3 loop spans 13 amino acids. V dropped 0 bases and J dropped 6 bases, with 9 bases sitting between them. Germline V gene sequence: CDR1 SGHRS, CDR2 YFSETQ. The CDR3 sequence: CASSLAGLDGYTF. The CDR3 region has the DNA TGCGCCAGCAGCTTGGCTGGATTGGATGGCTACACCTTC. Using reference TRBV5-1 and TRBJ1-2 for the parts outside the CDR3, the full variable domain is KAGVTQTPRYLIKTRGQQVTLSCSPISGHRSVSWYQQTPGQGLQFLFEYFSETQRNKGNFPGRFSGRQFSNSRSEMNVSTLELGDSALYLCASSLAGLDGYTFGSGTRLTVV.

As DNA, the CDR3 is TGTGCCAGCCGGATCGACGCGGCGGCGGGGGAGCTGTTTTTT. This translates into CASRIDAAAGELFF. The chain links TRBV6-1 to TRBJ2-2; D unresolved. The CDR3 loop spans 14 amino acids. V dropped 8 bases and J dropped 8 bases, with 18 bases sitting between them. Per germline, CDR1 MNHNS and CDR2 SASEGT.

In this sample, this clone is medium-sized. The V gene is TRBV5-1, the J gene TRBJ2-5; 10 nucleotides align to TRBD2. V gave up 5 bases and J gave up 1 base; unmatched junction bases: 5. CDR1 and CDR2 (germline): SGHRS, YFSETQ. This CDR3 comprises 15 residues. CDR3 in DNA: TGCGCCAGCAGAAAAAGCGGGAGGGCCCAAGAGACCCAGTACTTC. Protein: CASRKSGRAQETQYF.

The V call is TRBV12-3 or TRBV12-4, the J call TRBJ2-7, with a weak D call TRBD2 (5 bases). This CDR3 contains 13 residues. With 4 bases removed from V and 4 bases from J, the gap between germline ends came to 11 bases. In DNA, the CDR3 is TGTGCCAGCAGTTCGGACCGAGGGTACGAGCAGTACTTC. Translating gives CASSSDRGYEQYF.

J is TRBJ2-7 and V is TRBV7-2; D is possibly TRBD2 (6 bases). The CDR3 loop spans 15 amino acids. Per the germline V gene, CDR1 is SGHTA and CDR2 is FQGNSA. V shed 2 bases and J shed 0 bases, with 11 bases lying between them. The CDR3 DNA reads as TGTGCCAGCAGCTTATGGGGGGAGATCTCCTACGAGCAGTACTTC. Its translation is CASSLWGEISYEQYF.

This clone was observed a handful of times. The chain combines TRBV5-1 with TRBJ2-7, with 13 bases aligning to TRBD2. The CDR3 consists of 18 residues. Germline values: CDR1 SGHRS, CDR2 YFSETQ. Losses at the gene ends were 4 bases for V and 3 bases for J; bases not matched to a gene: 13. CDR3 amino acids: CASSIGTSGMRAGYEQYF. The DNA for the CDR3 is TGCGCCAGCAGCATAGGGACTAGCGGGATGAGAGCCGGCTACGAGCAGTACTTC.

The rearrangement uses TRBV5-1 and TRBJ1-3; D is uncertain. The ends were cut back, 0 bases at V and 3 bases at J, with 4 bases in the middle. The CDR3 has 13 amino acids. Germline V CDR1 and CDR2: SGHRS, YFSETQ. CDR3 sequence (DNA): TGCGCCAGCAGCTTGGAATATGGAAACACCATATATTTT. Amino acid sequence: CASSLEYGNTIYF.